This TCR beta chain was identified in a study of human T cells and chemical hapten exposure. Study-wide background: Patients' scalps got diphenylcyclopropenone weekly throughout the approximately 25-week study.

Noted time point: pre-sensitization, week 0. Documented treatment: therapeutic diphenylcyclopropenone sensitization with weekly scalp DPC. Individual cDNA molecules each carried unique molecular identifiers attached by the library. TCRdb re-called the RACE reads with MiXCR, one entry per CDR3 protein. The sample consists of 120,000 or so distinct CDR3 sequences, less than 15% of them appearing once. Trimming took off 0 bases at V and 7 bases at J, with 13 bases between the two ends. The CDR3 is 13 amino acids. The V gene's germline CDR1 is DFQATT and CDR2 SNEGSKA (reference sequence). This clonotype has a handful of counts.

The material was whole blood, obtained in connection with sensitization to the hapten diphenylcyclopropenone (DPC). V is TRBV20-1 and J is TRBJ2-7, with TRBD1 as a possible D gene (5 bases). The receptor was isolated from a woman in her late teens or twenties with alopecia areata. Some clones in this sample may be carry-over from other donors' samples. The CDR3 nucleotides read TGCAGTGCTAGAGATCCCCAGGGCCGGGAGCAGTACTTC. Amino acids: CSARDPQGREQYF.